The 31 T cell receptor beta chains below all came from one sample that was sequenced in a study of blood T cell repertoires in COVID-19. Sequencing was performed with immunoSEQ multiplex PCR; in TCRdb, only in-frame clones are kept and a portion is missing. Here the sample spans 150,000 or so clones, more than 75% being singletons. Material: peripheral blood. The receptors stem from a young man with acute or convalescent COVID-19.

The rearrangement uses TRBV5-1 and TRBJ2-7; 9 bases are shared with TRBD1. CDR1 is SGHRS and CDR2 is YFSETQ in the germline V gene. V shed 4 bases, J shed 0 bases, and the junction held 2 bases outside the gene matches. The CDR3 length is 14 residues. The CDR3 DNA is TGCGCCAGCAGCGCGGGACAGGGCTCCTACGAGCAGTACTTC. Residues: CASSAGQGSYEQYF.

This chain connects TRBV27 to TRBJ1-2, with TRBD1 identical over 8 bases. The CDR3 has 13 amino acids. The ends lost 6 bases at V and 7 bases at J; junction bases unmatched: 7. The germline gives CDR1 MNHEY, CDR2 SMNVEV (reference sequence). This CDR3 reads CASRNLDRGGYTF. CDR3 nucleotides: TGTGCCAGCAGAAACCTTGACAGGGGTGGCTACACCTTC.

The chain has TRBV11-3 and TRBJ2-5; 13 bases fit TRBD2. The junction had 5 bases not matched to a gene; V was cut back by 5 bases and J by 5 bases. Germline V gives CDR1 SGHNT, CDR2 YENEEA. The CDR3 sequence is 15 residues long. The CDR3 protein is CASSPRTSGSETQYF. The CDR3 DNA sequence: TGTGCCAGCAGCCCCAGGACTAGCGGGAGTGAGACCCAGTACTTC.

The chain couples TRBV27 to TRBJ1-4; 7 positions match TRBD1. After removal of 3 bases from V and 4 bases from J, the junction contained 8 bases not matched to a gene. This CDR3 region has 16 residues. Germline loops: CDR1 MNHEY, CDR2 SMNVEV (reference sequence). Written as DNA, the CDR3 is TGTGCCAGCAGTTTCCCGGGACAGTCAAATAATGAAAAACTGTTTTTT. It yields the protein CASSFPGQSNNEKLFF.

CDR3 in amino acids: CASSLLFRGTEAFF. The CDR3 DNA follows: TGTGCCAGCAGTTTGTTGTTTCGAGGGACTGAAGCTTTCTTT. The genes are TRBV27 and TRBJ1-1; D is uncertain. V lost 3 bases and J lost 5, with 13 bases in between. The CDR3 runs 14 residues. CDR1 MNHEY and CDR2 SMNVEV come from the germline V gene (reference sequence).

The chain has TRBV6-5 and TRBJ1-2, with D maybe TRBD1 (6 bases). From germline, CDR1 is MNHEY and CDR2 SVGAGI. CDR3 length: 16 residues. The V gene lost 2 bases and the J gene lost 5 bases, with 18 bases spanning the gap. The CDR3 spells CASSYALETGFYGYTF. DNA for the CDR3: TGTGCCAGCAGTTACGCCCTCGAAACAGGGTTTTATGGCTACACCTTC.

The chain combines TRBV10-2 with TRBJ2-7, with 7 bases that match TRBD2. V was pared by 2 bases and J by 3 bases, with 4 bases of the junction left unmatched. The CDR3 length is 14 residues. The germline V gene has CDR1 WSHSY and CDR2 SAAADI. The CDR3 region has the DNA TGCGCCAGCAGTGAGGTCGCTAGCGGCTACGAGCAGTACTTC. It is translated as CASSEVASGYEQYF.

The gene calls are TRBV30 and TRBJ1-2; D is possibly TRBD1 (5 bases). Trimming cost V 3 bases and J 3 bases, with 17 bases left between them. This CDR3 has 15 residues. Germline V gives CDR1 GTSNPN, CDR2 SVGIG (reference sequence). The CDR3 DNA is TGTGCCTGGAGGAAATTTCAGGGTCAGCACTATGGCTACACCTTC. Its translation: CAWRKFQGQHYGYTF.

The DNA for the CDR3 is TGCGCCAGCGGCAGGGACTCAGCGAAGTATGGCTACACCTTC. As protein: CASGRDSAKYGYTF. The chain combines TRBV5-1 with TRBJ1-2; TRBD1 is a possible D gene (5 bases). The CDR3 totals 14 residues. Between the trimmed V and J ends, which lost 7 bases and 5 bases, there was a span of 18 bases. CDR1 and CDR2 (germline): SGHRS, YFSETQ.

The CDR3 region has the DNA TGTGCCAGTCCCTTTAAGGGGGGGGAAAACACTGAAGCTTTCTTT. This translates into CASPFKGGENTEAFF. This rearrangement joins TRBV19 to TRBJ1-1; D might be TRBD1 (6 bases). Trimming took 8 bases from V and 2 from J, leaving 18 bases between them. There are 15 residues in the CDR3. CDR1 is LNHDA, CDR2 SQIVND, per germline (reference sequence).

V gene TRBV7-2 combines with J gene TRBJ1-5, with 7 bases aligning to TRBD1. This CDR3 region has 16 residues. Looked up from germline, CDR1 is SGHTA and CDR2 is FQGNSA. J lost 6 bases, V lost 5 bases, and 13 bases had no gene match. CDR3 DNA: TGTGCCAGCAGCACGGGACAGCCGGGCATGGGTCAGCCCCAGCATTTT. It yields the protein CASSTGQPGMGQPQHF.

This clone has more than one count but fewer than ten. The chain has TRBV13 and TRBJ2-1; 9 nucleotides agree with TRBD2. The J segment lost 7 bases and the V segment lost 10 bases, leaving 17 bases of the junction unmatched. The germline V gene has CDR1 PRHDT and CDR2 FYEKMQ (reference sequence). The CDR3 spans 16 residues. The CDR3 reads CATQRNAGGPRNEQFF. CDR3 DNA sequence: TGTGCCACCCAACGGAACGCGGGAGGGCCCAGGAATGAGCAGTTCTTC.

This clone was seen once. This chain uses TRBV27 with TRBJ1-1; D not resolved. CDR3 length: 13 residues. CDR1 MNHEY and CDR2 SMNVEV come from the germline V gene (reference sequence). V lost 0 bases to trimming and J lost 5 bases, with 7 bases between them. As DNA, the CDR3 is TGTGCCAGCAGTTTATCGGCTGCAACTGAAGCTTTCTTT. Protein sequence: CASSLSAATEAFF.

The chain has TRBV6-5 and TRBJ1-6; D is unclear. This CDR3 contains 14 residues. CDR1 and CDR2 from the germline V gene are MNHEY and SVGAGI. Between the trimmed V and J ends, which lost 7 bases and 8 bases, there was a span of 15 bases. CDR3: CASTPDSWDSPLHF. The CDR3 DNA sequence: TGTGCCAGCACCCCCGACTCTTGGGATTCACCCCTCCACTTT.

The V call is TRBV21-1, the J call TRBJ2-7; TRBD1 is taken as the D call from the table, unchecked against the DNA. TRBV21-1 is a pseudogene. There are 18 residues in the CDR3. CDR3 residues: CASSKYIQGQAHRYEQYF. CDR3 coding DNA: TGTGCCAGCAGCAAATATATCCAGGGACAGGCACATCGCTACGAGCAGTACTTC.

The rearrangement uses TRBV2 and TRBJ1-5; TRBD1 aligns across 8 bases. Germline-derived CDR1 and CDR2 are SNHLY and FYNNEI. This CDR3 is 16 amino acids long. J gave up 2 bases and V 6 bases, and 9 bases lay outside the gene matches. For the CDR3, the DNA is TGTGCCAGCAGCGGACCGGGACAGGATGGCAATCAGCCCCAGCATTTT. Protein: CASSGPGQDGNQPQHF.

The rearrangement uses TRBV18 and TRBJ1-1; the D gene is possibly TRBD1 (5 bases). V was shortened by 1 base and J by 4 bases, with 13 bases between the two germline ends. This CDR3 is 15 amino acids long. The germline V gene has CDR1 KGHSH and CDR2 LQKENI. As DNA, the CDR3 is TGTGCCAGCTCACCACGGTCAGGGTTTCGCACTGAAGCTTTCTTT. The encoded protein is CASSPRSGFRTEAFF. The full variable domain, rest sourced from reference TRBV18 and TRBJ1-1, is NAGVMQNPRHLVRRRGQEARLRCSPMKGHSHVYWYRQLPEEGLKFMVYLQKENIIDESGMPKERFSAEFPKEGPSILRIQQVVRGDSAAYFCASSPRSGFRTEAFFGQGTRLTVV.

CDR3 residues: CATSQSAGRYEQYF. The CDR3 DNA reads as TGTGCCACCAGCCAGAGCGCGGGCCGCTACGAGCAGTACTTC. The V gene is TRBV15, the J gene TRBJ2-7; possibly TRBD2 for D (5 bases). V was cut by 5 bases and J by 3 bases, with 14 bases left in between. The V gene's germline CDR1 is LNHNV and CDR2 YYDKDF (reference sequence). There are 14 residues in the CDR3.

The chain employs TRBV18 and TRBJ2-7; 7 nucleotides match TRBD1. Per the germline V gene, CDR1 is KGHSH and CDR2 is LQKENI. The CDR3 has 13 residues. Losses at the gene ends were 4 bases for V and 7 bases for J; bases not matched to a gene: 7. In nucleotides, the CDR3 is TGTGCCAGCTCACTATTACAGGGGAGTGAGCAGTACTTC. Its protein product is CASSLLQGSEQYF.

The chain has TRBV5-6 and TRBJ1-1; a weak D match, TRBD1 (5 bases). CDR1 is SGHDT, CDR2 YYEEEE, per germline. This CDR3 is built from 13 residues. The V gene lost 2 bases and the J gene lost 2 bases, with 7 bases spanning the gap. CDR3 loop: CASSFTGNTEAFF. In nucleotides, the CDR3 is TGTGCCAGCAGCTTTACAGGAAACACTGAAGCTTTCTTT.

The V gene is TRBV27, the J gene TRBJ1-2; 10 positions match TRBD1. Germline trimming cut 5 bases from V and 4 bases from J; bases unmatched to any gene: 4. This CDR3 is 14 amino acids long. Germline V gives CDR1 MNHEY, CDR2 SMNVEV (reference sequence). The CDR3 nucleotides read TGTGCCAGCAGTCCCGGGACAGGGGTCTATGGCTACACCTTC. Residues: CASSPGTGVYGYTF.

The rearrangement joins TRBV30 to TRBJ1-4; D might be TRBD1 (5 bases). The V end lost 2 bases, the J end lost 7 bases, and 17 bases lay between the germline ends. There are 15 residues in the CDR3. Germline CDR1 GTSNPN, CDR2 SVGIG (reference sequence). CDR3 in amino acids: CAWSRGKAGGEKLFF. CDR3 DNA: TGTGCCTGGAGTAGGGGAAAGGCAGGCGGTGAAAAACTGTTTTTT.

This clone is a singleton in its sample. CDR3: CASTLTGANSPLHF. CDR3 sequence (DNA): TGTGCCAGCACTTTGACAGGGGCGAATTCACCCCTCCACTTT. The rearrangement links TRBV25-1 to TRBJ1-6; the match to TRBD1 covers 8 bases. Germline V CDR1 and CDR2: MGHDK, SYGVNS. V lost 7 bases to trimming and J lost 7 bases; unmatched junction nucleotides: 6. CDR3 size: 14 residues.

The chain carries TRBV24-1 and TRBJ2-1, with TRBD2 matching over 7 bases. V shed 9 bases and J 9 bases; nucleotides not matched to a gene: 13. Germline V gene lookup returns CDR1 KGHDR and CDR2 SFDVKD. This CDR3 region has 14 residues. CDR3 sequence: CATGDGLDTSEQFF. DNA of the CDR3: TGTGCCACCGGGGACGGACTAGATACAAGTGAGCAGTTCTTC.

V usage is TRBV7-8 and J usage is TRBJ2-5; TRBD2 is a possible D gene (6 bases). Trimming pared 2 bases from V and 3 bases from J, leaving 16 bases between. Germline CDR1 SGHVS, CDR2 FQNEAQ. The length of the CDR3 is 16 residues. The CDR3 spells CASSLRGNGEEETQYF. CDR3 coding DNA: TGTGCCAGCAGCTTACGGGGTAACGGGGAGGAAGAGACCCAGTACTTC.

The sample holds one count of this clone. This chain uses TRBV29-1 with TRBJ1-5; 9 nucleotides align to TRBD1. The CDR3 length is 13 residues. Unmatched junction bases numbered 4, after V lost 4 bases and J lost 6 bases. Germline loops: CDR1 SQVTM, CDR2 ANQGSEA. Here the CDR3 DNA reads TGCAGCGTTGTCGTGGACAGGGGTCAGCCCCAGCATTTT. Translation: CSVVVDRGQPQHF.

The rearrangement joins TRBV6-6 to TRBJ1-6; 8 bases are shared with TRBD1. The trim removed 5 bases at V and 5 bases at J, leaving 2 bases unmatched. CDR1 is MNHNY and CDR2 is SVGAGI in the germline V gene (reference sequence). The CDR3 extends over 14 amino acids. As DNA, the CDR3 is TGTGCCAGCAGTCTGACAGGGGATAATTCACCCCTCCACTTT. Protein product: CASSLTGDNSPLHF.

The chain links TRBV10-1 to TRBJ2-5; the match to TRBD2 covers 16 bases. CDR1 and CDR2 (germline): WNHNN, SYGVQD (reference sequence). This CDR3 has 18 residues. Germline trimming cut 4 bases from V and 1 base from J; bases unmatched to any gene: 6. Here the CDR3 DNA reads TGCGCCAGCAGTGCGGCCGGGACTAGCGGGAGGGCCCAAGAGACCCAGTACTTC. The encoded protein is CASSAAGTSGRAQETQYF.

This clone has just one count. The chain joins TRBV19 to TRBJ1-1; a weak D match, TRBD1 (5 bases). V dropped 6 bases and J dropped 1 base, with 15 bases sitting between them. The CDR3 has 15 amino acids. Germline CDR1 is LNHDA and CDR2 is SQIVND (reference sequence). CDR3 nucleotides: TGTGCCAGTAGGGTGGGGCCTGAAACGAACACTGAAGCTTTCTTT. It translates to CASRVGPETNTEAFF.

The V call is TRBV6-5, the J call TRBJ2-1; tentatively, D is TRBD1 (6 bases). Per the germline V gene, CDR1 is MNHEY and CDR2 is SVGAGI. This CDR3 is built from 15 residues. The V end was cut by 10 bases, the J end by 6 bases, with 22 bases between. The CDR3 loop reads CATMKTGLSFNEQFF. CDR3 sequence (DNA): TGTGCCACTATGAAGACAGGCCTTAGTTTCAATGAGCAGTTCTTC.

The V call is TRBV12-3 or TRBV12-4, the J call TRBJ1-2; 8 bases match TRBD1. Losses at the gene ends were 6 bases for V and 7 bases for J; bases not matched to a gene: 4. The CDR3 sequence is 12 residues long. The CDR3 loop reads CASSRTGIGYTF. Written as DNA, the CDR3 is TGTGCCAGCAGCAGGACAGGGATTGGCTACACCTTC.